This T cell receptor (beta chain) was recovered during a study of blood T cell repertoires in COVID-19 (dated by TCRdb to the early 2020s). Regarding the study in general: The collaborator samples originated in the United States, Italy and Spain and spanned the acute and convalescent phases of COVID-19. The prospective study material was composed of cDNA or gDNA derived from T cells, B-cell-depleted T cells, or PBMCs. Subjects who had been exposed to COVID-19, were actively infected with it, or had recovered from it provided the deeply sampled blood TCRbeta repertoires that made up the dataset. The repertoires were released in a freely available public database intended as a resource for research on the immune response to SARS-CoV-2. The samples were drawn from two sources: the first 160 participants of the ongoing ImmuneRACE study, and over 1,000 subjects contributed by 6 global collaborators. A de-identified subject ID, COVID-19 status, age in years and sex were almost always included in the sample metadata. Where available, HLA class I and class II types were obtained from metadata supplied by the sample provider rather than from assay-based typing.

The collaborating institutions used their own protocols to collect whole blood in K2EDTA tubes. For TCRbeta analysis, collaborators shipped samples in one of three forms: frozen whole blood, isolated PBMCs, or DNA extracted from either of those sample types. Measured from the cysteine to the phenylalanine, the CDR3 is 13 residues long. Only the CDR3 DNA stays, 39 bases, in frame from base 1. V and J are trimmed by 6 bases and 8 bases, and the gene matches miss 10 bases of the junction. Based on the germline V gene (reference sequence), the CDR1 and CDR2 sequences are SGHKS and YYEKEE. A note on this clone: The antigen it binds to is not known. Base qualities are not at hand, and no much larger clone is one base apart.

General study outcomes and caveats: How much clinical and demographic metadata was included differed by source and by participant, and the metadata was provided uncurated.

The immunoSEQ Assay, a bias-controlled multiplex PCR, was used to amplify TCRbeta CDR3 regions from genomic DNA. As for the original processing: Nucleated cell counts per sample were estimated from amplification of reference gene primers within the assay. Sequence reads were collapsed and filtered to measure the absolute abundance of every unique TCRbeta CDR3 rearrangement. For each sample, productive Simpson clonality was calculated by taking the square root of Simpson's diversity index across productive rearrangements. The immuneACCESS repertoire file appears here via TCRdb, limited to in-frame rearrangements. These files lack a portion of the clones; in checked studies, under half of the deficit traces to unresolved V genes, and the cause of the others is not known. Clonal size and the V and J genes are those of that table, whereas D and trimming came from the DNA. The sample table holds around 300,000 clones, of which 90% were seen once. The ten most abundant clones make up roughly 3.3% of the sample.

The chain is encoded by TRBV5-5 joined to TRBJ1-2, and TRBD1 aligns with 7 junction nucleotides. This sequence was found in a woman aged 40 to 50 with acute or convalescent COVID-19. Source material: peripheral blood. In nucleotide form, the sequence is TGTGCCAGCACCCTAACAGGGGAGAGGGGCTACACCTTC. It is translated as CASTLTGERGYTF.